The T cell receptor beta chain described here comes from a study of blood T cells in healthy people across ages. The second PCR ran roughly 7 to 12 cycles with a sample-barcoded 5' primer and J-beta primers. With 12 random nucleotides, a template-switch adaptor tagged each individual cDNA molecule. One entry per CDR3 protein results from TCRdb running MiXCR on the 5' RACE reads. Of 750,000 or so distinct CDR3 sequences in the sample, roughly 25% were seen once. The CDR3 has 14 amino acids. Trimming removed 5 bases at V and 4 bases at J, with 14 bases between. This clonotype was counted a few times. The sample was also linked to a second study, of T cells of mothers and their children. That source notes: Study donors consisted of three healthy Caucasian mothers and their six children. Mothers yielded over 9 million CDR3 reads, children some 2.8 million each. Related and unrelated pairs show TCR recombination output that thymic selection shapes similarly.

The V call is TRBV12-3 or TRBV12-4, the J call TRBJ1-1, with D possibly matching TRBD1 (6 bases). The sequence came from a boy between 10 and 17 years old in good health. Specimen: blood. DNA of the CDR3: TGTGCCAGCAGTAAGGGTAGGGGGGGCACTGAAGCTTTCTTT. The encoded protein is CASSKGRGGTEAFF.